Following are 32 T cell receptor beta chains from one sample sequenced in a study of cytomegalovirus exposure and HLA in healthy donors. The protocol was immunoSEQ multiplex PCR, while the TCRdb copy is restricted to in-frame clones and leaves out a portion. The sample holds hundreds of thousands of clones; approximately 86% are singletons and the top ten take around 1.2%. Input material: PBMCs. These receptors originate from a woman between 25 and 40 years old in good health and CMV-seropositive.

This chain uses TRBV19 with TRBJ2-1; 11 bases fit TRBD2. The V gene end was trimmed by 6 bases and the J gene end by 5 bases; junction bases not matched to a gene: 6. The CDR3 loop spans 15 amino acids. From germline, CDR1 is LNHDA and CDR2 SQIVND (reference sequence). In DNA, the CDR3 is TGTGCCAGTAGAGAACTAGCGGGAGTAGACAATGAGCAGTTCTTC. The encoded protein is CASRELAGVDNEQFF.

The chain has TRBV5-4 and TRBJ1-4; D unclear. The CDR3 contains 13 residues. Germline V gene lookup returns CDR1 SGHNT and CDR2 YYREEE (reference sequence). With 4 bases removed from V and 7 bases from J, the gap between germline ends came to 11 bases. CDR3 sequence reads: CASSLPSGEKLFF. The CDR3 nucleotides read TGTGCCAGCAGCCTGCCGAGTGGTGAAAAACTGTTTTTT.

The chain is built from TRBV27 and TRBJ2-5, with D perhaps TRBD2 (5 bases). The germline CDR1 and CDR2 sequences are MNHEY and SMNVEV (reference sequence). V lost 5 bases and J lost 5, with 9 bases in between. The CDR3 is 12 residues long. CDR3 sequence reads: CASSPAGETQYF. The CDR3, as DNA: TGTGCCAGCAGTCCCGCGGGTGAGACCCAGTACTTC.

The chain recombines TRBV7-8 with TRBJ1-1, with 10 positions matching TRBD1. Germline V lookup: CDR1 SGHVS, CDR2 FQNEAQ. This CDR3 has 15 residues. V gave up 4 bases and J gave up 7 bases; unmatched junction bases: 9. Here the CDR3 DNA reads TGTGCCAGCAGCTCCACCTACGGACAGGGGGTTGAAGCTTTCTTT. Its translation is CASSSTYGQGVEAFF.

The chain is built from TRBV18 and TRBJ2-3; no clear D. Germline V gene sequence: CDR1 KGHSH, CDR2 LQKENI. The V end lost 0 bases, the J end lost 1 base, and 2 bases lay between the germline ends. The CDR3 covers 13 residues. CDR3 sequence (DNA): TGTGCCAGCTCACCACCCGGCACAGATACGCAGTATTTT. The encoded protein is CASSPPGTDTQYF.

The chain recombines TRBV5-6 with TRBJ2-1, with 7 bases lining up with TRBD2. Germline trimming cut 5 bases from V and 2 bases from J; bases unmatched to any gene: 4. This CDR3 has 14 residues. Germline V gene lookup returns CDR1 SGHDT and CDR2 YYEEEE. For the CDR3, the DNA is TGTGCCAGCAGGGACGCGGGGGCCTACAATGAGCAGTTCTTC. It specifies CASRDAGAYNEQFF.

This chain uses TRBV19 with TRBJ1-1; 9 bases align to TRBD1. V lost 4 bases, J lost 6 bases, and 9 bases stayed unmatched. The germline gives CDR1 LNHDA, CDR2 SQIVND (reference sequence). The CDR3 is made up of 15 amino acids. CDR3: CASSKDDRGRAEAFF. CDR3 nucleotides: TGTGCCAGTAGTAAAGACGACAGGGGGAGGGCTGAAGCTTTCTTT.

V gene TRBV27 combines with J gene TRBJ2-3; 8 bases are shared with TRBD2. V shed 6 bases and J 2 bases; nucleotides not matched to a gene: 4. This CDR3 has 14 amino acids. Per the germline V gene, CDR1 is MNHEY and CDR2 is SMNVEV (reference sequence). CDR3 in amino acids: CASRTSGYTDTQYF. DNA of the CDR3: TGTGCCAGCAGAACTAGCGGCTACACAGATACGCAGTATTTT.

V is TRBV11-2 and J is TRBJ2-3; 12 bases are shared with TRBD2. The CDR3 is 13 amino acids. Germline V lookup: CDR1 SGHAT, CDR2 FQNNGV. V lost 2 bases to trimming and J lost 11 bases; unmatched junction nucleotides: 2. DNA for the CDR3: TGTGCCAGCAGCTTATCACTAGCGGGAGGGCAGTATTTT. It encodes CASSLSLAGGQYF.

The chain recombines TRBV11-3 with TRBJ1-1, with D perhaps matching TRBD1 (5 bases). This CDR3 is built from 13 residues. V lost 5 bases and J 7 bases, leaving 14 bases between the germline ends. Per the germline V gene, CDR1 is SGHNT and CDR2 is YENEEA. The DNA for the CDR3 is TGTGCCAGCAGCGAACCCTCCAGGGTTGAAGCTTTCTTT. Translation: CASSEPSRVEAFF.

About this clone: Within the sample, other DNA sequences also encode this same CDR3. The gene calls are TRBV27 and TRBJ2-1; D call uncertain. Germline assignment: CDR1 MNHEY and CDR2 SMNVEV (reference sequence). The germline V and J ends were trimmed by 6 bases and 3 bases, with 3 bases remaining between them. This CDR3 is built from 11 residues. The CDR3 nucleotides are TGTGCCAGCAGCCTCTACAATGAGCAGTTCTTC. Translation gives CASSLYNEQFF.

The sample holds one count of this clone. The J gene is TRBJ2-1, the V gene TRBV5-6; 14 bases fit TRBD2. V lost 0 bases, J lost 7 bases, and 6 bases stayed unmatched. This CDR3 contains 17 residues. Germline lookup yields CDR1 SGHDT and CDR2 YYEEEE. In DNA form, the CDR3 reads TGTGCCAGCAGCTTGGGAGGACTAGCGGGAGGAATGAATGAGCAGTTCTTC. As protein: CASSLGGLAGGMNEQFF.

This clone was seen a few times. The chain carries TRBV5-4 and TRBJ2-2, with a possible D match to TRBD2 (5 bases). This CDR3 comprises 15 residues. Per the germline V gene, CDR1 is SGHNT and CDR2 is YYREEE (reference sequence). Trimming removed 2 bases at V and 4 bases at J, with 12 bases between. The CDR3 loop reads CASSFIAGTTGELFF. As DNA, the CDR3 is TGTGCCAGCAGCTTCATTGCGGGTACCACCGGGGAGCTGTTTTTT. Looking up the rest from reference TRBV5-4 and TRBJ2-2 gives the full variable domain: ETGVTQSPTHLIKTRGQQVTLRCSSQSGHNTVSWYQQALGQGPQFIFQYYREEENGRGNFPPRFSGLQFPNYSSELNVNALELDDSALYLCASSFIAGTTGELFFGEGSRLTVL.

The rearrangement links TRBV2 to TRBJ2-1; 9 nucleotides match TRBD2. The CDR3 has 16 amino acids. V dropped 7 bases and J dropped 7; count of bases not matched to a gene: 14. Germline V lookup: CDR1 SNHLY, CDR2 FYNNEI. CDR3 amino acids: CASIYPTSGRRNEQFF. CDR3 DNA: TGTGCCAGCATCTACCCTACCAGCGGGAGGAGAAATGAGCAGTTCTTC.

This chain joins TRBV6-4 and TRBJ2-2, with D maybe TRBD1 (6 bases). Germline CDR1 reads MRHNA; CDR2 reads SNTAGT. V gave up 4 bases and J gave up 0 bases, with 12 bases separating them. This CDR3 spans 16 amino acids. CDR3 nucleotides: TGTGCCAGCAGTGGACAGGACAGTTCGAACACCGGGGAGCTGTTTTTT. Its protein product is CASSGQDSSNTGELFF.

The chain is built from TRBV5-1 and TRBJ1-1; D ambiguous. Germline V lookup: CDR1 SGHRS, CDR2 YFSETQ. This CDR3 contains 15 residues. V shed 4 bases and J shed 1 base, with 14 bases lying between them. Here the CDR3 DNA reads TGCGCCAGCAGCCCGTCTGGCTGGGCGAACACTGAAGCTTTCTTT. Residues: CASSPSGWANTEAFF.

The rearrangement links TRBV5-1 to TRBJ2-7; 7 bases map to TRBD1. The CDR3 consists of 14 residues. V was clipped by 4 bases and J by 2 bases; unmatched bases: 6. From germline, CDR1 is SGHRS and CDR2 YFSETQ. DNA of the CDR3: TGCGCCAGCAGCCCCGGGACAGATCCCTACGAGCAGTACTTC. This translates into CASSPGTDPYEQYF.

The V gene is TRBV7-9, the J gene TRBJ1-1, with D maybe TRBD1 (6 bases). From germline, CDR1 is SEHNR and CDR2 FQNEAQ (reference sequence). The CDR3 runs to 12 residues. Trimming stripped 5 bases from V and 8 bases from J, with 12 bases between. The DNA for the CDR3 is TGTGCCAGCAGCCCAACAGGGTGGGAAGCTTTCTTT. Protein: CASSPTGWEAFF.

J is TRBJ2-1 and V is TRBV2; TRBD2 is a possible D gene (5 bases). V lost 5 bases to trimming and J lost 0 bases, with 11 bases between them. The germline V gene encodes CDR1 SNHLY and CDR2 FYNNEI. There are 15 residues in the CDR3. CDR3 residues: CASSSLGSSYNEQFF. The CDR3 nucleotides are TGTGCCAGCAGTTCCCTTGGGAGCTCCTACAATGAGCAGTTCTTC.

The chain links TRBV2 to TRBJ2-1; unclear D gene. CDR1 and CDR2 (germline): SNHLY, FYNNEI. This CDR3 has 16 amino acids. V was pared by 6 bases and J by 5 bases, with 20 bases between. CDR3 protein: CASRFGVRPEDNEQFF. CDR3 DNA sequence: TGTGCCAGCAGGTTCGGTGTCCGGCCTGAGGACAATGAGCAGTTCTTC.

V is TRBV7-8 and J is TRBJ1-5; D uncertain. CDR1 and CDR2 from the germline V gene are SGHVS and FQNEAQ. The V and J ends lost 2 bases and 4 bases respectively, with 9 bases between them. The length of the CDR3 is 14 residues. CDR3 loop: CASSLISFNQPQHF. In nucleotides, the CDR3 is TGTGCCAGCAGCTTAATCAGTTTTAATCAGCCCCAGCATTTT.

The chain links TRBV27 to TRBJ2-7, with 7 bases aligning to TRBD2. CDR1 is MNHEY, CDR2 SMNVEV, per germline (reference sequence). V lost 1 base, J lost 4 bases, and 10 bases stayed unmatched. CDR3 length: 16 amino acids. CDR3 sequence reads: CASSLLSASGLYEQYF. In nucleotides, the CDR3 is TGTGCCAGCAGTTTATTGTCGGCTAGCGGACTTTACGAGCAGTACTTC.

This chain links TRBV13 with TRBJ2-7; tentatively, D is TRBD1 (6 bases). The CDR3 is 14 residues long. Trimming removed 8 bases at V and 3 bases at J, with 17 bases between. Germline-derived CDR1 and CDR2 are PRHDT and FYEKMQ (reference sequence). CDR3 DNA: TGTGCCAGCCGGCACCGGGACAAGATCTACGAGCAGTACTTC. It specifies CASRHRDKIYEQYF. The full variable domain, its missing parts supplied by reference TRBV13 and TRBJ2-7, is AAGVIQSPRHLIKEKRETATLKCYPIPRHDTVYWYQQGPGQDPQFLISFYEKMQSDKGSIPDRFSAQQFSDYHSELNMSSLELGDSALYFCASRHRDKIYEQYFGPGTRLTVT.

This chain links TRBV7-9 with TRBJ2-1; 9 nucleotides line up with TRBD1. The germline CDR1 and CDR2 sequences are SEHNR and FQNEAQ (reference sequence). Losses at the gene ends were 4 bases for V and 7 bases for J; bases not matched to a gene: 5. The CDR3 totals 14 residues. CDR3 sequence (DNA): TGTGCCAGCAGCTGGACAGGGGAGACTAATGAGCAGTTCTTC. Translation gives CASSWTGETNEQFF. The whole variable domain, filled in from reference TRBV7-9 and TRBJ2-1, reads DTGVSQNPRHKITKRGQNVTFRCDPISEHNRLYWYRQTLGQGPEFLTYFQNEAQLEKSRLLSDRFSAERPKGSFSTLEIQRTEQGDSAMYLCASSWTGETNEQFFGPGTRLTVL.

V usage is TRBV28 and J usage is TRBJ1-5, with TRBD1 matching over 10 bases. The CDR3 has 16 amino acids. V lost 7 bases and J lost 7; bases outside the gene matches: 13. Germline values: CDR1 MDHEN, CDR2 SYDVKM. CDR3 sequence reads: CASIKTTGTGDQPQHF. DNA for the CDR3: TGTGCCAGCATTAAGACCACCGGGACAGGGGACCAGCCCCAGCATTTT.

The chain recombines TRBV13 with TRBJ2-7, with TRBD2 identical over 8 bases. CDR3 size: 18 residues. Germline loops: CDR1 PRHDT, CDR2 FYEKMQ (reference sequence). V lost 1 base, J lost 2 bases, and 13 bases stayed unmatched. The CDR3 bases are TGTGCCAGCAGCTTAGCTCTGTCGGCTAGCGGGCCGACCTACGAGCAGTACTTC. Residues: CASSLALSASGPTYEQYF.

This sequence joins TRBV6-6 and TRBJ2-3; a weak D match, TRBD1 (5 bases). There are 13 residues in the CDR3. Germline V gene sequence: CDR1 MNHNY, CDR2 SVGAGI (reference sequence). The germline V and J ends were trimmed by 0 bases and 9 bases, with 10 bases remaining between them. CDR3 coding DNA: TGTGCCAGCAGTTACTCGGCGCCAGGGACGCAGTATTTT. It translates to CASSYSAPGTQYF.

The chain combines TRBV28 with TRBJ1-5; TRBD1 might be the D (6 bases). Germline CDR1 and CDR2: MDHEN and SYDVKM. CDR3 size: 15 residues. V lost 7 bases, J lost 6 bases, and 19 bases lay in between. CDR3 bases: TGTGCCAGCACCCGGACAGACGCGGGTGGTCAGCCCCAGCATTTT. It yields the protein CASTRTDAGGQPQHF.

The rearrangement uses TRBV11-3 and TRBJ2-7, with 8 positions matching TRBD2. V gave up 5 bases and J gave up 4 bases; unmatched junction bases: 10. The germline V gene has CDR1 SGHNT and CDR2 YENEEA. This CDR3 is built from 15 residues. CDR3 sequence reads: CASSLLGTRSYEQYF. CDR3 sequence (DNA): TGTGCCAGCAGCCTTCTAGGGACTAGGTCTTACGAGCAGTACTTC. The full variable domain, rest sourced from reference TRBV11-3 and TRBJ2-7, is EAGVVQSPRYKIIEKKQPVAFWCNPISGHNTLYWYLQNLGQGPELLIRYENEEAVDDSQLPKDRFSAERLKGVDSTLKIQPAELGDSAVYLCASSLLGTRSYEQYFGPGTRLTVT.

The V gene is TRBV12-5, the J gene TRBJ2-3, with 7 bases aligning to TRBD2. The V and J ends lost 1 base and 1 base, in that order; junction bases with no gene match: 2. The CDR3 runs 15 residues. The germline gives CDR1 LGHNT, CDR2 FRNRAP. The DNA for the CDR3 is TGTGCTAGTGGTTTGGAGCGGGGACGCACAGATACGCAGTATTTT. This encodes CASGLERGRTDTQYF.

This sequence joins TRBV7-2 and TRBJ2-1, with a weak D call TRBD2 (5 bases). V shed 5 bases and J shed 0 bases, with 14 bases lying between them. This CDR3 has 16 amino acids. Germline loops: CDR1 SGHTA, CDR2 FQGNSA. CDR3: CASSLNDGGSYNEQFF. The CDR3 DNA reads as TGTGCCAGCAGCCTTAATGACGGAGGCTCCTACAATGAGCAGTTCTTC.

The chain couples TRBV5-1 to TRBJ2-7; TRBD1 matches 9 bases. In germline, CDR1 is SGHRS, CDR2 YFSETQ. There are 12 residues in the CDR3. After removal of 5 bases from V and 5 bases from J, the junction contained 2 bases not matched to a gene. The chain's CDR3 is CASRRTGDEQYF. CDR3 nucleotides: TGCGCCAGCAGACGGACAGGGGACGAGCAGTACTTC.